These 23 T cell receptor beta chains originate from one sample sequenced in a study of Ad26.COV2.S vaccination and SARS-CoV-2 variants. The protocol was immunoSEQ multiplex PCR, while the TCRdb copy is restricted to in-frame clones and leaves out a portion. The sample has fewer than 400,000 clones; 80% to 90% are singletons. Treatment noted: roughly 18 received Ad26.COV2.S at low or high dose, single or two shots; roughly five received placebo; per-sample allocation not given. Samples analyzed were those drawn on day 63 after the first vaccine or placebo injection. Sequencing used peripheral blood, obtained in a trial of Ad26.COV2.S vaccine versus placebo. These receptor sequences come from a person between 18 and 65 years old who received the Ad26.COV2.S COVID-19 vaccine or a placebo.

The rearrangement links TRBV19 to TRBJ1-1, with TRBD1 as a possible D gene (6 bases). Per the germline V gene, CDR1 is LNHDA and CDR2 is SQIVND (reference sequence). This CDR3 is built from 15 residues. Trimming removed 3 bases from V and 2 bases from J, with 13 bases in between. The CDR3 is CASSIRRQVNTEAFF. The CDR3 region has the DNA TGTGCCAGTAGTATTAGAAGACAGGTTAACACTGAAGCTTTCTTT.

The chain carries TRBV6-5 and TRBJ1-2, with D tentatively TRBD1 (6 bases). Trimming took 1 base from V and 5 from J, leaving 14 bases between them. The CDR3 consists of 15 residues. Per germline, CDR1 MNHEY and CDR2 SVGAGI. The CDR3 DNA sequence: TGTGCCAGCAGTTACTTTTCAGGGGCCAGATATGGCTACACCTTC. Translating it yields CASSYFSGARYGYTF.

V is TRBV5-5 and J is TRBJ2-5; D not resolved. The CDR3 totals 14 residues. The germline CDR1 and CDR2 sequences are SGHKS and YYEKEE (reference sequence). V shed 5 bases and J shed 4 bases, with 15 bases lying between them. Here the CDR3 DNA reads TGTGCCAGCAGTCCCCTACGTTGGACAGAGACCCAGTACTTC. Its translation is CASSPLRWTETQYF.

This clone has just one count. The CDR3, as DNA: TGCGCCAGCAGCTTGGGCGATAGCGGGGAACCCTTAGGCGAGCAGTACTTC. Translation: CASSLGDSGEPLGEQYF. This sequence joins TRBV5-1 and TRBJ2-7; 8 nucleotides match TRBD2. The CDR3 has 17 amino acids. The V and J ends lost 0 bases and 6 bases, in that order; junction bases with no gene match: 14. The germline CDR1 and CDR2 sequences are SGHRS and YFSETQ. The entire variable domain, with the rest obtained from reference TRBV5-1 and TRBJ2-7, is as follows: KAGVTQTPRYLIKTRGQQVTLSCSPISGHRSVSWYQQTPGQGLQFLFEYFSETQRNKGNFPGRFSGRQFSNSRSEMNVSTLELGDSALYLCASSLGDSGEPLGEQYFGPGTRLTVT.

The DNA of the CDR3 is TGTGCCAGCAGCTTAGGCAGGGGTCTGGACATGAACACTGAAGCTTTCTTT. Its protein product is CASSLGRGLDMNTEAFF. The chain combines TRBV7-9 with TRBJ1-1, with D possibly being TRBD1 (6 bases). Germline V gives CDR1 SEHNR, CDR2 FQNEAQ (reference sequence). This CDR3 contains 17 residues. Deletions cut 1 base from V and 0 bases from J, with 15 bases between.

The chain couples TRBV3-1 (or the pseudogene TRBV3-2) to TRBJ2-7; TRBD2 aligns across 7 bases. The germline CDR1 and CDR2 sequences are LGHDT and YNNKEL (reference sequence). The CDR3 extends over 16 amino acids. Germline trimming cut 6 bases from V and 6 bases from J; bases unmatched to any gene: 17. The CDR3 region has the DNA TGTGCCAGCAGTCCCCTAGGGTTGGCGGGGGTTCGCGAGCAGTACTTC. Amino acids: CASSPLGLAGVREQYF.

The chain uses TRBV27 and TRBJ1-2, with D perhaps TRBD1 (5 bases). Germline-derived CDR1 and CDR2 are MNHEY and SMNVEV (reference sequence). V lost 0 bases and J lost 4, with 15 bases in between. This CDR3 is built from 16 residues. The CDR3 DNA reads as TGTGCCAGCAGTTTATCGAGCAGGGATCACCCCTATGGCTACACCTTC. Protein product: CASSLSSRDHPYGYTF.

The chain is built from TRBV5-4 and TRBJ2-7, with a possible D match to TRBD1 (5 bases). The V gene lost 3 bases and the J gene lost 0 bases, with 10 bases spanning the gap. This CDR3 contains 14 residues. The germline V gene encodes CDR1 SGHNT and CDR2 YYREEE (reference sequence). CDR3 in amino acids: CASSSRGFSYEQYF. In DNA form, the CDR3 reads TGTGCCAGCAGCTCAAGGGGCTTCTCCTACGAGCAGTACTTC.

This sequence joins TRBV6-6 and TRBJ2-7; either TRBD1 or TRBD2 may fit D (5 bases each). This CDR3 has 15 amino acids. Deletions cut 6 bases from V and 1 base from J, with 16 bases between. CDR1 is MNHNY and CDR2 is SVGAGI in the germline V gene (reference sequence). The DNA for the CDR3 is TGTGCCAGCAGACCGGGACCCGGAGGATCCTACGAGCAGTACTTC. The encoded protein is CASRPGPGGSYEQYF.

The chain employs TRBV7-2 and TRBJ2-3, with 7 bases lining up with TRBD2. This CDR3 has 15 amino acids. Germline V gives CDR1 SGHTA, CDR2 FQGNSA. After removal of 4 bases from V and 2 bases from J, the junction contained 6 bases not matched to a gene. CDR3 in amino acids: CASSSERGYTDTQYF. The CDR3 nucleotides are TGTGCCAGCAGCTCTGAGCGGGGCTACACAGATACGCAGTATTTT.

This rearrangement joins TRBV7-2 to TRBJ1-5; TRBD1 is a possible D gene (5 bases). CDR3 size: 17 residues. Germline V CDR1 and CDR2: SGHTA, FQGNSA. V lost 1 base, J lost 0 bases, and 13 bases lay in between. The CDR3 nucleotides read TGTGCCAGCAGCTTAGTTCCAGGGCTATATAGCAATCAGCCCCAGCATTTT. This codes for CASSLVPGLYSNQPQHF. Based on the CDR3 plus reference TRBV7-2 and TRBJ1-5, the full variable domain is GAGVSQSPSNKVTEKGKDVELRCDPISGHTALYWYRQSLGQGLEFLIYFQGNSAPDKSGLPSDRFSAERTGGSVSTLTIQRTQQEDSAVYLCASSLVPGLYSNQPQHFGDGTRLSIL.

This clone was recorded once. The chain links TRBV5-1 to TRBJ1-4, with D perhaps matching TRBD1 (5 bases). The CDR3 contains 10 residues. Germline loops: CDR1 SGHRS, CDR2 YFSETQ. Trimming cost V 10 bases and J 12 bases, with 13 bases left between them. CDR3 amino acids: CAGSTGELFF. As DNA, the CDR3 is TGCGCCGGGTCCACAGGTGAACTGTTTTTT.

The V gene is TRBV19, the J gene TRBJ1-5; D remains ambiguous. The V end was cut by 4 bases, the J end by 0 bases, with 4 bases between. The CDR3 runs 13 residues. Looked up from germline, CDR1 is LNHDA and CDR2 is SQIVND (reference sequence). Here the CDR3 reads CASSRNSNQPQHF. As DNA, the CDR3 is TGTGCCAGTAGTAGGAATAGCAATCAGCCCCAGCATTTT. Filled out from reference TRBV19 and TRBJ1-5, the complete variable domain reads DGGITQSPKYLFRKEGQNVTLSCEQNLNHDAMYWYRQDPGQGLRLIYYSQIVNDFQKGDIAEGYSVSREKKESFPLTVTSAQKNPTAFYLCASSRNSNQPQHFGDGTRLSIL.

This clone was seen once. This CDR3 is CASSPRDRERYEQYF. In nucleotides, the CDR3 is TGTGCCAGCTCACCCCGCGACAGGGAGAGGTACGAGCAGTACTTC. The V call is TRBV18, the J call TRBJ2-7; 7 positions agree with TRBD1. CDR3 size: 15 residues. Germline V gene lookup returns CDR1 KGHSH and CDR2 LQKENI. Trimming cost V 3 bases and J 4 bases; bases outside gene matches: 9.

The J gene is TRBJ2-6, the V gene TRBV24-1; D is uncertain. CDR1 and CDR2 (germline): KGHDR, SFDVKD. The V end was cut by 8 bases, the J end by 1 base, with 14 bases between. The CDR3 is 16 residues long. CDR3 sequence: CATNPTAVSGANVLTF. Written as DNA, the CDR3 is TGTGCCACCAACCCGACGGCTGTGTCTGGGGCCAACGTCCTGACTTTC.

This sequence joins TRBV2 and TRBJ1-2; possible D gene TRBD1, 5 bases. Germline lookup yields CDR1 SNHLY and CDR2 FYNNEI. Between the trimmed V and J ends, which lost 3 bases and 3 bases, there was a span of 11 bases. The CDR3 has 14 amino acids. DNA of the CDR3: TGTGCCAGCAGTGAGAAGGCGGGGGACTATGGCTACACCTTC. This sequence encodes CASSEKAGDYGYTF.

V and J are TRBV19 and TRBJ2-5; TRBD2 aligns across 10 bases. CDR3 length: 15 residues. J was trimmed by 3 bases and V by 3 bases; bases with no gene match: 4. Germline V gene data show CDR1 as LNHDA and CDR2 as SQIVND (reference sequence). This CDR3 reads CASSIYSGGEETQYF. CDR3 DNA sequence: TGTGCCAGTAGTATCTACAGCGGGGGGGAAGAGACCCAGTACTTC.

This clone was picked up one time. This chain uses TRBV7-8 with TRBJ1-4, with 9 bases fitting TRBD1. The CDR3 runs 16 residues. Trimming took 0 bases from V and 8 from J; bases not matched to a gene: 7. Germline V gives CDR1 SGHVS, CDR2 FQNEAQ. This CDR3 reads CASSLAPGQGREKLFF. The CDR3 coding sequence is TGTGCCAGCAGCTTAGCCCCGGGACAGGGTCGGGAAAAACTGTTTTTT.

V gene TRBV5-6 combines with J gene TRBJ1-5; D is ambiguous. CDR1 is SGHDT and CDR2 is YYEEEE in the germline V gene. The CDR3 loop spans 13 amino acids. V shed 4 bases and J shed 7 bases, with 12 bases lying between them. The CDR3 DNA reads as TGTGCCAGCAGCCTGGGTTCACGACAGCCCCAGCATTTT. It specifies CASSLGSRQPQHF.

As for this clone: Within the sample, other DNA sequences also encode this same CDR3. The rearrangement links TRBV27 to TRBJ1-1, with D maybe TRBD1 (5 bases). Trimming took off 6 bases at V and 0 bases at J, with 11 bases between the two ends. Germline V gene sequence: CDR1 MNHEY, CDR2 SMNVEV (reference sequence). CDR3 length: 14 residues. The DNA of the CDR3 is TGTGCCAGCAGCCTTACAGGAATGAACACTGAAGCTTTCTTT. Translating gives CASSLTGMNTEAFF.

The chain recombines TRBV21-1 with TRBJ2-3; TRBD2 is the table's D call, not checked against the DNA. TRBV21-1 is recorded as a pseudogene. The CDR3 contains 19 residues. The CDR3 is CASSVGLAGGTTSTDTQYF. CDR3 coding DNA: TGTGCCAGCAGCGTGGGACTAGCGGGGGGCACAACTAGCACAGATACGCAGTATTTT.

The genes are TRBV3-1 (or the pseudogene TRBV3-2) and TRBJ2-1, with TRBD1 identical over 8 bases. The CDR3 totals 15 residues. CDR1 and CDR2 (germline): LGHDT, YNNKEL (reference sequence). With 0 bases clipped from V and 7 bases from J, the junction kept 5 bases outside the gene matches. For the CDR3, the DNA is TGTGCCAGCAGCCAAGATCAGGGGGCAGGGAATGAGCAGTTCTTC. Its translation: CASSQDQGAGNEQFF.

J is TRBJ2-6 and V is TRBV12-1. TRBV12-1 counts as a pseudogene. The CDR3 sequence is 19 residues long. The CDR3 spells CASSRWTATVLSGANVLTF. The CDR3 nucleotides read TGTGCCAGCAGCAGGTGGACGGCGACTGTTCTCTCTGGGGCCAACGTCCTGACTTTC.